The present T cell receptor (beta chain) was sequenced within a study of shared clonotypes between healthy human individuals. Overall study context: The donor group consisted of two women and a few men, aged 18 to 49. Study-wide points: Some naive CD4 clonotypes, about 5%, turned up in common across a few donors. Only a few donors were included, so the genetic and exposure-history diversity represented was limited.

Note on this clone: The antigen remains undetermined.

Generated by immunoSEQ multiplex PCR, the TCRdb table keeps only in-frame clones and is missing some. The sample records around 2,000,000 clones, about 94% being singletons. The germline V and J ends were trimmed by 4 bases and 8 bases, with 8 bases remaining between them. This CDR3 spans 12 amino acids. Germline V gene lookup returns CDR1 MNHEY and CDR2 SVGAGI. Naive CD8 cells lacked CD45RO and underwent positive selection for CCR7, leaving out terminally differentiated effector memory CD45RA+ cells. The sequence derives from a man aged 18 to 35 in good health. This chain uses TRBV6-5 with TRBJ1-4; D perhaps matches TRBD1 (5 bases). The sample comprised naive CD8+ T cells sorted from blood. The CDR3 loop is CASSSRDEKLFF. The CDR3 coding sequence is TGTGCCAGCAGTTCCAGGGACGAAAAACTGTTTTTT.